The 18 T cell receptor beta chains reported below all come from one sample, sequenced in a study of blood T cell repertoires in COVID-19. Produced via immunoSEQ multiplex PCR; TCRdb's table is partial and in-frame only. In the table there are under 200,000 clones, roughly 80% of which are singletons. Sequenced material: peripheral blood. Source of these receptors: a woman aged 25-40 years with acute or convalescent COVID-19.

CDR3 DNA: TGTGCCACCACGGGACAGAGCCTCAATGAGCAGTTCTTC. Protein sequence: CATTGQSLNEQFF. The chain combines TRBV12-3 or TRBV12-4 with TRBJ2-1; 7 bases match TRBD1. The J segment lost 6 bases and the V segment lost 10 bases, leaving 9 bases of the junction unmatched. The CDR3 totals 13 residues.

The rearrangement links TRBV27 to TRBJ2-1, with a possible D match to TRBD1 (6 bases). The germline CDR1 and CDR2 sequences are MNHEY and SMNVEV (reference sequence). This CDR3 spans 17 amino acids. Trimming removed 3 bases at V and 3 bases at J, with 18 bases between. CDR3 bases: TGTGCCAGCAGTTTCCTTTCAGGGGAGAGCGACTACAATGAGCAGTTCTTC. It yields the protein CASSFLSGESDYNEQFF.

The chain joins TRBV2 to TRBJ2-5; 9 nucleotides line up with TRBD1. The CDR3 consists of 16 residues. V lost 5 bases to trimming and J lost 5 bases; unmatched junction nucleotides: 12. CDR1 is SNHLY, CDR2 FYNNEI, per germline. The CDR3 here is CASSKTPQGAGETQYF. In DNA, the CDR3 is TGTGCCAGCAGTAAAACCCCACAGGGGGCAGGGGAGACCCAGTACTTC.

The chain is built from TRBV4-2 and TRBJ1-6; 7 nucleotides align to TRBD1. Trimming at V came to 1 base and at J to 7 bases, leaving 4 bases not matched to a gene. CDR3 length: 15 residues. Per the germline V gene, CDR1 is LGHNA and CDR2 is YNFKEQ. The CDR3 DNA reads TGTGCCAGCAGCCAAGGCGGACAGGCAAATTCACCCCTCCACTTT. Amino acid sequence: CASSQGGQANSPLHF.

V and J are TRBV5-5 and TRBJ2-1; D gene uncertain. Germline assignment: CDR1 SGHKS and CDR2 YYEKEE (reference sequence). This CDR3 contains 12 residues. V was clipped by 4 bases and J by 4 bases, with 6 bases between them. This CDR3 is CASSAAYNEQFF. The CDR3 nucleotides are TGTGCCAGCAGCGCGGCGTACAATGAGCAGTTCTTC.

This chain links TRBV19 with TRBJ1-2; the match to TRBD1 covers 7 bases. Germline V gives CDR1 LNHDA, CDR2 SQIVND (reference sequence). Unmatched junction bases numbered 17, after V lost 4 bases and J lost 6 bases. The CDR3 loop spans 17 amino acids. The CDR3 spells CASSTTTLRQGLDGYTF. CDR3 DNA: TGTGCCAGTAGTACGACCACCCTGAGACAGGGCCTAGATGGCTACACCTTC.

The chain carries TRBV6-6 and TRBJ2-1, with D maybe TRBD2 (6 bases). The CDR3 consists of 14 residues. Trimming removed 6 bases at V and 0 bases at J, with 9 bases between. From germline, CDR1 is MNHNY and CDR2 SVGAGI (reference sequence). The CDR3: CASRAGSSYNEQFF. The CDR3 DNA reads TGTGCCAGCAGGGCCGGGAGCTCCTACAATGAGCAGTTCTTC.

This rearrangement joins TRBV4-1 to TRBJ2-7, with D perhaps TRBD2 (7 bases). V gave up 0 bases and J gave up 2 bases, with 11 bases separating them. Germline loops: CDR1 MGHRA, CDR2 YSYEKL. The CDR3 contains 15 residues. The CDR3 region is CASSQDLGGPYEQYF. The DNA of the CDR3 is TGCGCCAGCAGCCAAGATCTGGGGGGGCCCTACGAGCAGTACTTC.

This chain connects TRBV14 to TRBJ2-7; 8 nucleotides line up with TRBD1. Germline V gives CDR1 SGHDN, CDR2 FVKESK. Trimming cost V 0 bases and J 6 bases; bases outside gene matches: 13. The CDR3 has 17 residues. The CDR3 DNA is TGTGCCAGCAGCCAAGATCAGTTTGCGGACAGGGCTGGCGAGCAGTACTTC. Translation gives CASSQDQFADRAGEQYF.

This rearrangement joins TRBV15 to TRBJ1-4; D remains ambiguous. There are 14 residues in the CDR3. The germline gives CDR1 LNHNV, CDR2 YYDKDF (reference sequence). The germline V and J ends were trimmed by 1 base and 5 bases, with 8 bases remaining between them. The chain's CDR3 is CATSRGGENEKLFF. The CDR3, as DNA: TGTGCCACCAGCAGAGGTGGAGAGAATGAAAAACTGTTTTTT.

The chain is built from TRBV27 and TRBJ1-1; D is unresolved. Germline CDR1 and CDR2: MNHEY and SMNVEV (reference sequence). The length of the CDR3 is 15 residues. Trimming took off 1 base at V and 4 bases at J, with 13 bases between the two ends. CDR3: CASSLLAGRSTEAFF. The CDR3, as DNA: TGTGCCAGCAGTTTATTGGCAGGAAGGTCCACTGAAGCTTTCTTT.

The V and J genes are TRBV28 and TRBJ1-2; TRBD1 aligns across 8 bases. Germline lookup yields CDR1 MDHEN and CDR2 SYDVKM. CDR3 size: 13 residues. V lost 3 bases and J lost 5; bases outside the gene matches: 2. CDR3 protein: CASSLDRVYGYTF. The CDR3 DNA reads TGTGCCAGCAGTTTGGACAGGGTATATGGCTACACCTTC.

CDR3 sequence (DNA): TGTGCCAGCATTGGACAGGGGGCTCCTAATGAAAAACTGTTTTTT. Amino acid sequence: CASIGQGAPNEKLFF. The genes are TRBV28 and TRBJ1-4; 11 positions agree with TRBD1. The germline V gene has CDR1 MDHEN and CDR2 SYDVKM. The CDR3 is made up of 15 amino acids. After removal of 7 bases from V and 3 bases from J, the junction contained 4 bases not matched to a gene.

The rearrangement uses TRBV6-2 or TRBV6-3 and TRBJ2-1; weak D call: TRBD2 (5 bases). The ends were cut back, 6 bases at V and 0 bases at J, with 24 bases in the middle. This CDR3 has 19 amino acids. Germline CDR1 reads MNHEY; CDR2 reads SVGEGT. This CDR3 is CASSPSGRWRASSYNEQFF. CDR3 DNA: TGTGCCAGCAGCCCCTCTGGTAGGTGGCGGGCGAGCTCCTACAATGAGCAGTTCTTC.

The chain carries TRBV28 and TRBJ1-5, with TRBD1 matching over 8 bases. Trimming took 6 bases from V and 5 from J; bases not matched to a gene: 6. The CDR3 is 14 amino acids. Germline CDR1 reads MDHEN; CDR2 reads SYDVKM. This chain's CDR3 is CASRYDRGHQPQHF. The CDR3 DNA follows: TGTGCCAGCAGATACGACAGGGGCCATCAGCCCCAGCATTTT.

V and J are TRBV6-5 and TRBJ1-6; 7 bases are a match to TRBD1. The CDR3 consists of 15 residues. Losses at the gene ends were 6 bases for V and 7 bases for J; bases not matched to a gene: 9. Germline V CDR1 and CDR2: MNHEY, SVGAGI. In nucleotides, the CDR3 is TGTGCCAGCAGGATTCAACAGGGGAAGAATTCACCCCTCCACTTT. It translates to CASRIQQGKNSPLHF.

Here the CDR3 DNA reads TGTGCCAGCAGCTCGGGGACGACAGGGTTCTCTGAGCAGTTCTTC. Translating gives CASSSGTTGFSEQFF. This sequence joins TRBV13 and TRBJ2-1; 7 nucleotides align to TRBD1. The germline V gene encodes CDR1 PRHDT and CDR2 FYEKMQ (reference sequence). This CDR3 is 15 amino acids long. V was pared by 4 bases and J by 9 bases, with 12 bases of the junction left unmatched.

This clone was counted only a few times. The gene calls are TRBV24-1 and TRBJ1-2; perhaps TRBD1 as D (6 bases). From germline, CDR1 is KGHDR and CDR2 SFDVKD. The CDR3 runs to 16 residues. With 3 bases removed from V and 4 bases from J, the gap between germline ends came to 17 bases. Here the CDR3 reads CATSDADSMTFYGYTF. As DNA, the CDR3 is TGTGCCACCAGTGATGCGGACAGTATGACCTTCTATGGCTACACCTTC.